This paragraph covers one T cell receptor (beta chain) sequence. This clonotype showed up many times. The clone's antigen remains unknown. Base qualities are not provided; no much larger clone lies one nucleotide away. For repertoire sequencing, the TCR beta CDR3 regions were amplified from RNA transcripts. A first-round RT-PCR used HTBI primers with the Qiagen OneStep RT-PCR kit, followed by a second-round multiplex PCR, size selection and purification. Sequencing of the libraries was carried out on an Illumina HiSeq2000 in paired-end mode with 100 bp reads. In the authors' own workflow: SOAPnuke was used to process the reads, throwing out any read that had adapters, had uncalled bases, had a mean Phred below 15, or lacked an exact constant-primer or identifier match. COPE v1.2.5 was used to merge high-quality paired reads. Clonotypes were defined as unique nucleotide sequences and were aligned to IMGT TRB V, D and J references using MiTCR v1.1. Only V-J combinations with frequency above 0.0001 were analysed, covering around 99% of repertoires. For each V-J combination, a TCR clonal expansion and chaos score was defined as F50 clonal expansion divided by the chaos observed in the TCRdist matrix. Welch's t-statistics and random forest were used to reduce features to about a dozen V-J combinations, which were fed into a naive Bayes classifier. The Morisita-Horn index was used to measure how similar the thyroid and blood repertoires were. The public reads were reprocessed in TCRdb via fastp at Q25 and MiXCR, keeping in-frame beta chains. Each CDR3 protein gets just one entry, which takes the most common genes and DNA from the rows behind it. What appears here as the V and J calls and clone size reflects TCRdb's work, not the paper's. The sample table records some 380,000 distinct CDR3 sequences; approximately 15% of these occur just once. The top ten hold approximately 7% of the sample.

The germline V gene encodes CDR1 MNHEY and CDR2 SVGAGI. Between the V and J ends, shortened by 5 bases and 5 bases respectively, the junction contains 12 bases. Including the terminal cysteine and phenylalanine, the CDR3 comprises 13 residues. Of all the DNA, just the CDR3 is kept, 39 bases in frame from base 1. This sample is drawn from a study of Graves' ophthalmopathy and Graves' hyperthyroidism (dated by TCRdb to 2017 to 2018). For context, the study as a whole: Peripheral blood was collected at initial diagnosis, before any treatment. To explore V-J signatures distinguishing ophthalmopathy from hyperthyroidism, a discovery set of around 97 patients (fewer than 45 ophthalmopathy, about 57 stable hyperthyroidism) was enrolled. In about six hyperthyroidism patients, T-cell repertoires of thyroid tissue and blood were compared. To tell Graves' ophthalmopathy apart from Graves' hyperthyroidism, and to predict which patients would progress to ophthalmopathy, the study relied on TCR beta repertoire signatures. After sampling, hyperthyroidism patients received methimazole starting at 30 mg daily, and ophthalmopathy patients received high-dose intravenous methylprednisolone. For independent validation, a separate cohort was made up of 18 hyperthyroidism patients plus 17 patients who later progressed from hyperthyroidism to ophthalmopathy. For training and testing, the 100 patients in the discovery cohort were randomly divided in a 7:3 ratio. In total, approximately 130 blood samples were TCR-sequenced: 40 to 45 ophthalmopathy, 80 or so hyperthyroidism and about 17 hyperthyroidism-to-ophthalmopathy patients.

Hyperthyroidism was considered stable if no progression to ophthalmopathy occurred within 18 months of follow-up. Patients with hyperthyroidism were aged 18 to 65 years, had been newly diagnosed, and had a disease duration of less than 2 months. Patients with other autoimmune diseases, uncontrolled infections, pregnancy or lactation were excluded. Clinical symptoms, serum thyroxine, TRAb, thyroid ultrasound and orbital computed tomography were used for diagnosis. PBMCs were isolated from 8 to 10 ml of fresh peripheral blood by Ficoll-Paque density gradient centrifugation. Total RNA was extracted using Trizol reagent, and RNA quality was checked on an Agilent 2100 Bioanalyzer. The full study reports these points: In validation, the model predicted ophthalmopathy progression with about 64% sensitivity and 72.22% specificity; 12 predicted patients were CT-confirmed with GO in a median of roughly 6.8 months. Most expanded thyroid clonotypes with frequency above 0.001 were also detected in blood, suggesting blood repertoires may reflect the thyroid immune response. Sample size was not statistically predetermined, and group allocation was not concealed from the investigators. In cross-validation, the 13-signature model distinguished ophthalmopathy from stable hyperthyroidism with around 90% sensitivity and approximately 81% specificity, while in the test set the corresponding values were approximately 79% and 70%.

The source is a woman between 18 and 30 years old with stable Graves' hyperthyroidism. Donor details come from another sample of the same person, matched by shared clones. The V and J genes are TRBV6-5 and TRBJ2-5; a tentative D match to TRBD2 spans 5 bases. Sequencing input: peripheral blood. In nucleotide form, the sequence is TGTGCCAGCAGTCGCTCCGGGAAGGAGACCCAGTACTTC. Translated, this is CASSRSGKETQYF.